Listed below are T cell receptor beta chains from one sample, sequenced in a study of T cell repertoires in cytomegalovirus infection. Antigens for these TCRs are unknown. TCRdb independently ran MiXCR on the reads; one entry per CDR3 protein. The profile covers around 900,000 distinct CDR3 sequences, with 25% to 40% appearing a single time and 13% taken by the ten largest. The sample consisted of cultured CD8+ T cells from PBMCs, taken from culture after CMV antigen stimulation. The receptor set was obtained from a human donor in good health (CMV status not recorded). Some clones in this sample may be carry-over from other donors' samples. Each CDR3 is given with its conserved first and last residue. The D gene is left open where the match is weak. The listing skips clone size in some rows; elsewhere it reads once, few, many or a size class.

J,V,length,D,size,DNA,CDR3
TRBJ2-3,TRBV18,17,TRBD1,few,TGTGCCAGCTCACCAACCGAGACAGGGGTATTCGCAGATACGCAGTATTTT,CASSPTETGVFADTQYF
TRBJ2-2,TRBV7-2,20,-,many,TGTGCCAGCAGCCTAGGAAATTGGGGGCTGTATAGGATCAACACCGGGGAGCTGTTTTTT,CASSLGNWGLYRINTGELFF
TRBJ2-6,TRBV27,17,TRBD1,few,TGTGCCAGCAGCCCCCCCCCAGACAGGGCTGGGGCCAACGTCCTGACTTTC,CASSPPPDRAGANVLTF
TRBJ2-7,TRBV10-3,15,-,few,TGTGCCATCAGTGAGGGACGGCGTAGCTCCTACGAGCAGTACTTC,CAISEGRRSSYEQYF
TRBJ2-3,TRBV28,20,TRBD2,-,TGTGCCAGCAGTCTCCTACCTCAGGGACTAGCGGGGGTCCGCACAGATACGCAGTATTTT,CASSLLPQGLAGVRTDTQYF
TRBJ2-1,TRBV15,11,-,-,TGTGCCACCAGCAGAGCGCGGGAGCAGTTCTTC,CATSRAREQFF
TRBJ2-1,TRBV2,19,TRBD2,-,TGTGCCAGCAGTGAAGGGACGGTCGGACTAGGCCCCTTCTACAATGAGCAGTTCTTC,CASSEGTVGLGPFYNEQFF
TRBJ2-3,TRBV7-6,12,-,-,TGTGCCAGCAGCACCTTTGCAGATACGCAGTATTTT,CASSTFADTQYF
TRBJ2-7,TRBV10-3,14,-,-,TGTGCCATCAGTGAGTCGACCCTCTCCTACGAGCAGTACTTC,CAISESTLSYEQYF
TRBJ1-1,TRBV6-2/TRBV6-3,13,-,few,TGTGCCAGCAGTTACAGGATGTACACTGAAGCTTTCTTT,CASSYRMYTEAFF
TRBJ1-2,TRBV5-1,16,TRBD1,-,TGCGCCAGCAGCCGCCCCACAGGGGCCGAGAACTATGGCTACACCTTC,CASSRPTGAENYGYTF
TRBJ1-6,TRBV27,14,TRBD1,once,TGTGCCAGCGGCCTAGGGGGCGGAGGATCACCCCTCCACTTT,CASGLGGGGSPLHF
TRBJ2-3,TRBV20-1,16,TRBD2,-,TGCAGTGCTAGAGATCGTTTCGGGGGGGCCCAAGATACGCAGTATTTT,CSARDRFGGAQDTQYF
TRBJ2-7,TRBV7-9,17,-,few,TGTGCCAGCAGCTTAGTGAGGGATGCCGAAATCCCCTACGAGCAGTACTTC,CASSLVRDAEIPYEQYF
TRBJ1-4,TRBV12-3/TRBV12-4,11,-,few,TGTGCCAGCACCAATAATGAAAAACTGTTTTTT,CASTNNEKLFF